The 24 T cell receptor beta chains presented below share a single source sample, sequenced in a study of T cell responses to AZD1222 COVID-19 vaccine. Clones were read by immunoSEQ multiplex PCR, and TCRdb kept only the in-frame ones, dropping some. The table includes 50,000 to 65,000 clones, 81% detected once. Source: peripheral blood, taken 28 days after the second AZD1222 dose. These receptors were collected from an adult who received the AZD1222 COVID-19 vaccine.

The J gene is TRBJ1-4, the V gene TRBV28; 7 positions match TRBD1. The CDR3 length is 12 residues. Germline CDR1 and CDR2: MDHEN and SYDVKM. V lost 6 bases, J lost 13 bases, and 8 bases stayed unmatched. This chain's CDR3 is CASREQGRTLFF. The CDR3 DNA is TGTGCCAGCAGGGAACAGGGGAGGACACTGTTTTTT.

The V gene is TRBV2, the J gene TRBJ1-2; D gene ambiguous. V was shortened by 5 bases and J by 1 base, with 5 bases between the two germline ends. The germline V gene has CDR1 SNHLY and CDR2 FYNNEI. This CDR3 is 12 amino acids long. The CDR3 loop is CASSSINYGYTF. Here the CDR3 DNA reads TGTGCCAGCAGTTCTATTAACTATGGCTACACCTTC.

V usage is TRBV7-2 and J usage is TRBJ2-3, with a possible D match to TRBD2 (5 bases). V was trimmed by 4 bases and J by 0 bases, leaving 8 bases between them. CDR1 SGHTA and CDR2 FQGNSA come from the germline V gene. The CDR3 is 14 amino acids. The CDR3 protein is CASSWGASTDTQYF. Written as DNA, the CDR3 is TGTGCCAGCAGCTGGGGAGCTAGCACAGATACGCAGTATTTT.

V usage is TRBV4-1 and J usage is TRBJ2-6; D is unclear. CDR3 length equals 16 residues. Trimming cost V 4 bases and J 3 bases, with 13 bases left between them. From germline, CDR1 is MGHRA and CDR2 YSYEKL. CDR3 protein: CASSPRPGVGANVLTF. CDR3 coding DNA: TGCGCCAGCAGCCCTCGACCAGGAGTTGGGGCCAACGTCCTGACTTTC.

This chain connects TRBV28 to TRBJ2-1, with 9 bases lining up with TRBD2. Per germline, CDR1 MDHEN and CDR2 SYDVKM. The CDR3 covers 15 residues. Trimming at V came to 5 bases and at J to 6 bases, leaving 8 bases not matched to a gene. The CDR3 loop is CASSPAGTSTNEQFF. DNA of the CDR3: TGTGCCAGCAGTCCTGCCGGGACTAGCACCAATGAGCAGTTCTTC.

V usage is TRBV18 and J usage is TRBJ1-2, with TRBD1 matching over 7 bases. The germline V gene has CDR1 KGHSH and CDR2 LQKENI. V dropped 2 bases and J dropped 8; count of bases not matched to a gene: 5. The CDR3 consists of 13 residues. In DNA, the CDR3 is TGTGCCAGCTCACCAGGGGGACAGCAAGGCTACACCTTC. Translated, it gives CASSPGGQQGYTF.

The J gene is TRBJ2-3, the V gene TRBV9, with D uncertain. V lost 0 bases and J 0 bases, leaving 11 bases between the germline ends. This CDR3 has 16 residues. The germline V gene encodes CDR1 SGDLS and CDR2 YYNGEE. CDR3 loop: CASSVGSWLSTDTQYF. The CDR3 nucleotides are TGTGCCAGCAGCGTAGGGTCCTGGCTCAGCACAGATACGCAGTATTTT.

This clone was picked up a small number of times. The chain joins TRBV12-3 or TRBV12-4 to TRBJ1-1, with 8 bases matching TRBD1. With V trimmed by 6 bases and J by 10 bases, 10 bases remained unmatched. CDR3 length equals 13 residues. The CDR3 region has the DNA TGTGCCAGCAGATGGTCAGGGGGCGGGGGAGCTTTCTTT. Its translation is CASRWSGGGGAFF.

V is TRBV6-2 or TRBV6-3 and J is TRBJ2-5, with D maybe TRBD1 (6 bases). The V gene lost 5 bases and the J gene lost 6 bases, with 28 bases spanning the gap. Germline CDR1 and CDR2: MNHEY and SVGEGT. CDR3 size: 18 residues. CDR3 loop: CASSHAPRIVGHKKTQYF. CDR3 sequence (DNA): TGTGCCAGCAGTCACGCGCCTAGGATCGTGGGACACAAAAAGACCCAGTACTTC.

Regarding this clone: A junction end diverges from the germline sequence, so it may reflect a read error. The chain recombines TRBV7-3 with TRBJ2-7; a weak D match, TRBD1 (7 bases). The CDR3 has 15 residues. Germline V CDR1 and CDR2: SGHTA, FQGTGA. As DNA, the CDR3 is TGTGCTAGCAGCTGCCAGGGGGGCATGGGATACGAGCAGTACTTC. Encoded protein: CASSCQGGMGYEQYF.

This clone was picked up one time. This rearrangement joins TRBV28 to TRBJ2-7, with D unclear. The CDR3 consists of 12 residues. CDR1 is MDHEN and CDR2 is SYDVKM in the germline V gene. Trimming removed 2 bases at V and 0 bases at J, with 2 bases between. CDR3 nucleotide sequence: TGTGCCAGCAGTTTAAGCTCCTACGAGCAGTACTTC. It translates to CASSLSSYEQYF.

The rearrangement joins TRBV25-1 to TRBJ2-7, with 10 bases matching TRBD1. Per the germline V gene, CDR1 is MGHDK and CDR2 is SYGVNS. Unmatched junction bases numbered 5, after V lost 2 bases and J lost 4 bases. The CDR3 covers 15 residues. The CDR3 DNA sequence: TGTGCCAGCAGTGAAACCCGGGACAGGGGTTACGAGCAGTACTTC. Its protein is CASSETRDRGYEQYF.

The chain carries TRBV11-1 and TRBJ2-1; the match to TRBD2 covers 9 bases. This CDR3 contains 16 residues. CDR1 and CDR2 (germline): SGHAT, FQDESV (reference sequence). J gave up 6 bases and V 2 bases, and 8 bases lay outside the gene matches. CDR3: CASSLQRSGSFNEQFF. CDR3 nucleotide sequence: TGTGCCAGCAGCTTACAACGTAGCGGGAGTTTCAATGAGCAGTTCTTC. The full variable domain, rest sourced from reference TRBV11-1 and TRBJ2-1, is EAEVAQSPRYKITEKSQAVAFWCDPISGHATLYWYRQILGQGPELLVQFQDESVVDDSQLPKDRFSAERLKGVDSTLKIQPAELGDSAMYLCASSLQRSGSFNEQFFGPGTRLTVL.

The CDR3 is CASSEQGTSVPSQYF. In DNA form, the CDR3 reads TGTGCCAGCAGTGAACAGGGGACTAGCGTGCCATCGCAGTATTTT. The chain couples TRBV6-1 to TRBJ2-3; 10 bases are a match to TRBD2. CDR3 length: 15 residues. Trimming removed 2 bases from V and 10 bases from J; junction bases left unmatched: 9. Germline CDR1 and CDR2: MNHNS and SASEGT.

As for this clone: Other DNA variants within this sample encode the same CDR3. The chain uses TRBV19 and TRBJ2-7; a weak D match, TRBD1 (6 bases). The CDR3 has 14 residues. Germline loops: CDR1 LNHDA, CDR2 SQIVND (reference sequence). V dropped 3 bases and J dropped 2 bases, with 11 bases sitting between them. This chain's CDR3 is CASSILGQTYEQYF. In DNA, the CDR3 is TGTGCCAGTAGTATTCTAGGACAGACCTACGAGCAGTACTTC. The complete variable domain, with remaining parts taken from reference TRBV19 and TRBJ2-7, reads DGGITQSPKYLFRKEGQNVTLSCEQNLNHDAMYWYRQDPGQGLRLIYYSQIVNDFQKGDIAEGYSVSREKKESFPLTVTSAQKNPTAFYLCASSILGQTYEQYFGPGTRLTVT.

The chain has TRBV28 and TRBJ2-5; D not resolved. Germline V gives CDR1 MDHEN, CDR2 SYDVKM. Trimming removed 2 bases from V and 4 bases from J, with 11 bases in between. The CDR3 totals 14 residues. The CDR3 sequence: CASSLRNRAETQYF. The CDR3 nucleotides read TGTGCCAGCAGTTTAAGGAATAGGGCAGAGACCCAGTACTTC.

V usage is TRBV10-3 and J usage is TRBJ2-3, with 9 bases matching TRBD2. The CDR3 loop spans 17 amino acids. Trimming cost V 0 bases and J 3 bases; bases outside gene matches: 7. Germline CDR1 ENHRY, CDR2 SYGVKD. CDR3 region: CAISESVVAGATDTQYF. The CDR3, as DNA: TGTGCCATCAGTGAGTCGGTGGTAGCGGGAGCGACAGATACGCAGTATTTT.

Here the CDR3 reads CASSSEWGEQYF. For the CDR3, the DNA is TGTGCCAGCAGTTCGGAGTGGGGCGAGCAGTACTTC. V usage is TRBV27 and J usage is TRBJ2-7; no reliable D call. The V end was cut by 4 bases, the J end by 6 bases, with 10 bases between. Germline-derived CDR1 and CDR2 are MNHEY and SMNVEV (reference sequence). The CDR3 sequence is 12 residues long.

This CDR3 reads CASSYLTRQETQYF. For the CDR3, the DNA is TGTGCCAGCAGTTACTTGACTAGACAAGAGACCCAGTACTTC. The rearrangement joins TRBV6-5 to TRBJ2-5; D is possibly TRBD2 (6 bases). Germline assignment: CDR1 MNHEY and CDR2 SVGAGI. V lost 1 base and J 2 bases, leaving 8 bases between the germline ends. The CDR3 covers 14 residues.

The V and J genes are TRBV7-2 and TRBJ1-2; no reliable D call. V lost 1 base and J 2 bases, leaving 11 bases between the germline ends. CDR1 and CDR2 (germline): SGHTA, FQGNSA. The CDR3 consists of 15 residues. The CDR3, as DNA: TGTGCCAGCAGCTTAGACCCCCCCGGAAACTATGGCTACACCTTC. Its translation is CASSLDPPGNYGYTF.

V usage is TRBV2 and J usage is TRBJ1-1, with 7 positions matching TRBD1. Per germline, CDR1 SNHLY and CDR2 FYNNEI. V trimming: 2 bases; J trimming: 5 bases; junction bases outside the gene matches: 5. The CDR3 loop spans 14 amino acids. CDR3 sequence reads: CASSESPRGTEAFF. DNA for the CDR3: TGTGCCAGCAGTGAAAGTCCCAGGGGGACTGAAGCTTTCTTT.

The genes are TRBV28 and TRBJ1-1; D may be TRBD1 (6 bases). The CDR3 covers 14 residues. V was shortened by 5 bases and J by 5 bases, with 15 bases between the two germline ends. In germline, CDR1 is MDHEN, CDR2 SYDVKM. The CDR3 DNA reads TGTGCCAGCAGTCGGACAGCCGGGGGGACTGAAGCTTTCTTT. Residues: CASSRTAGGTEAFF.

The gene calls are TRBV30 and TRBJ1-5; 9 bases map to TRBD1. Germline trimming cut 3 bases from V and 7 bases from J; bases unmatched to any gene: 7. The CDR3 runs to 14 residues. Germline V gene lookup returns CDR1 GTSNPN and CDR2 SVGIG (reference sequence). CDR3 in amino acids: CAWRRQGGGQPQHF. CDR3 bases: TGTGCCTGGAGGCGACAGGGGGGCGGGCAGCCCCAGCATTTT. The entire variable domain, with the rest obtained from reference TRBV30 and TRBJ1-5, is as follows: SQTIHQWPATLVQPVGSPLSLECTVEGTSNPNLYWYRQAAGRGLQLLFYSVGIGQISSEVPQNLSASRPQDRQFILSSKKLLLSDSGFYLCAWRRQGGGQPQHFGDGTRLSIL.

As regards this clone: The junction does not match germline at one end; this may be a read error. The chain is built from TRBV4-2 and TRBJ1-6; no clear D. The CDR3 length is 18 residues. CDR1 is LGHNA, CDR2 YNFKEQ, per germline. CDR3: CASSQEGRDSSYNSPLHF. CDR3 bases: TGTGCCAGTAGCCAAGAAGGCCGAGATAGCTCCTATAATTCACCCCTCCACTTT.